The 19 T cell receptor beta chains given below trace back to one sample, sequenced in a study of breast tumors, draining lymph nodes, adjacent tissues. The lymph nodes were axillary draining lymph nodes from breast cancer patients. Using its own MiXCR run on the multiplex PCR reads, TCRdb lists one record per CDR3 protein. The data show some 130,000 distinct CDR3 sequences, 20% seen once. Material: axillary lymph node tissue. Receptors originate from a female donor with breast cancer. Some clones in this sample may be carry-over from other donors' samples.

Concerning this clonotype itself: One end of the junction is discordant with germline, which a read error may explain. The V call is TRBV6-6, the J call TRBJ1-5; possibly TRBD1 for D (6 bases). This CDR3 contains 14 residues. The germline V gene has CDR1 MNHNY and CDR2 SVGAGI (reference sequence). This chain's CDR3 is CASSCRDTGAPQHF. The CDR3 bases are TGTGCCAGCAGTTGTCGGGACACCGGGGCGCCCCAGCATTTC.

This clonotype was seen at least ten times. The rearrangement links TRBV7-6 to TRBJ2-5, with 8 bases aligning to TRBD2. V dropped 5 bases and J dropped 5; count of bases not matched to a gene: 10. Germline CDR1 and CDR2: SGHVS and FNYEAQ. This CDR3 is 15 amino acids long. The chain's CDR3 is CASSRDSTGGETQYF. The CDR3 region has the DNA TGTGCCAGCAGCCGGGACTCAACGGGGGGGGAGACCCAGTACTTC.

This clonotype was counted at least ten times. The chain combines TRBV2 with TRBJ2-5; 7 positions match TRBD1. The V gene's germline CDR1 is SNHLY and CDR2 FYNNEI. This CDR3 region has 15 residues. V dropped 3 bases and J dropped 1; count of bases not matched to a gene: 5. The CDR3 sequence: CASSDTGAPQETQYF. CDR3 nucleotides: TGTGCCAGCAGTGACACAGGGGCACCCCAAGAGACCCAGTACTTC.

To note about this clonotype: Being one base from a much bigger clone, this may be a read error. No conserved phenylalanine or tryptophan is present at the end of the CDR3, so a read error is the likely explanation. The CDR3 DNA reads as TGTGCCAGCAGTTTCGTGACAGGGAATAGCAATCAGCCCCAGCATTCT. Its translation is CASSFVTGNSNQPQHS. The chain is built from TRBV12-3 or TRBV12-4 and TRBJ1-5, with 7 bases that match TRBD1. There are 16 residues in the CDR3. Trimming cost V 3 bases and J 0 bases; bases outside gene matches: 5.

Regarding this clonotype: Just one base apart from a much larger clone, this may be a read error. V usage is TRBV6-1 and J usage is TRBJ2-5; D is uncertain. Looked up from germline, CDR1 is MNHNS and CDR2 is SASEGT. CDR3 length: 14 amino acids. CDR3 sequence reads: CACSEWAEVMTQYF. The DNA for the CDR3 is TGTGCCTGCAGTGAATGGGCAGAAGTCATGACCCAGTACTTC.

This clonotype was detected many times. The V and J genes are TRBV11-3 and TRBJ2-3, with 9 bases fitting TRBD2. Trimming at V came to 3 bases and at J to 5 bases, leaving 6 bases not matched to a gene. The germline gives CDR1 SGHNT, CDR2 YENEEA. The CDR3 contains 15 residues. CDR3 amino acids: CASSFGAGGGDTQYF. In DNA, the CDR3 is TGTGCCAGCAGCTTCGGGGCGGGGGGGGGAGATACGCAGTATTTT.

The chain recombines TRBV7-8 with TRBJ1-5; D remains ambiguous. CDR1 and CDR2 (germline): SGHVS, FQNEAQ. The CDR3 covers 13 residues. The V end lost 0 bases, the J end lost 7 bases, and 7 bases lay between the germline ends. The CDR3 DNA reads TGTGCCAGCAGCTTAGCAGAGGCCCAGCCCCAGCATTTT. As protein: CASSLAEAQPQHF. Complete variable domain (other parts from reference TRBV7-8 and TRBJ1-5): GAGVSQSPRYKVAKRGQDVALRCDPISGHVSLFWYQQALGQGPEFLTYFQNEAQLDKSGLPSDRFFAERPEGSVSTLKIQRTQQEDSAVYLCASSLAEAQPQHFGDGTRLSIL.

This clonotype was picked up many times. This chain connects TRBV24-1 to TRBJ1-2; tentatively, D is TRBD1 (6 bases). The CDR3 length is 13 residues. The ends were cut back, 5 bases at V and 4 bases at J, with 10 bases in the middle. CDR1 and CDR2 from the germline V gene are KGHDR and SFDVKD. The CDR3 spells CATSGKGGYGYTF. The CDR3 DNA reads TGTGCCACCAGTGGAAAGGGGGGCTATGGCTACACCTTC.

Worth noting for this clonotype: Being one base from a much bigger clone, this may be a read error. This sequence joins TRBV11-2 and TRBJ1-2; D gene uncertain. The V gene's germline CDR1 is SGHAT and CDR2 FQNNGV. The CDR3 spans 13 residues. Trimming removed 1 base at V and 6 bases at J, with 9 bases between. CDR3 loop: CASSLGRGNGYTF. The CDR3 nucleotides read TGTGCCAGCAGCTTAGGACGGGGAAATGGCTACACCTTC.

This clonotype was counted at least ten times. V usage is TRBV20-1 and J usage is TRBJ1-4; TRBD1 matches 9 bases. Germline loops: CDR1 DFQATT, CDR2 SNEGSKA (reference sequence). V lost 1 base, J lost 1 base, and 1 base stayed unmatched. The CDR3 has 15 residues. The CDR3 sequence is CSARGTGETNEKLFF. Here the CDR3 DNA reads TGCAGTGCTAGAGGGACAGGGGAAACTAATGAAAAACTGTTTTTT.

The rearrangement links TRBV6-5 to TRBJ1-1; 7 bases are a match to TRBD1. V gave up 5 bases and J gave up 6 bases; unmatched junction bases: 3. This CDR3 has 12 residues. CDR1 MNHEY and CDR2 SVGAGI come from the germline V gene. In DNA, the CDR3 is TGTGCCAGCAGTAACAGGGGAGCTGAAGCTTTCTTT. Amino acids: CASSNRGAEAFF.

At least ten counts were recorded for this clonotype. The chain carries TRBV20-1 and TRBJ2-5; 7 nucleotides match TRBD2. After removal of 5 bases from V and 5 bases from J, the junction contained 8 bases not matched to a gene. The germline CDR1 and CDR2 sequences are DFQATT and SNEGSKA (reference sequence). The CDR3 sequence is 13 residues long. CDR3 sequence reads: CSAGKRGGETQYF. The CDR3 region has the DNA TGCAGTGCTGGGAAAAGGGGAGGGGAGACCCAGTACTTC.

This clonotype was seen many times. The chain has TRBV20-1 and TRBJ2-2; D is undetermined. Germline loops: CDR1 DFQATT, CDR2 SNEGSKA (reference sequence). Trimming took off 0 bases at V and 3 bases at J, with 8 bases between the two ends. The CDR3 consists of 14 residues. CDR3 DNA sequence: TGCAGTGCTAGAGAAGATCCGGACACCGGGGAGCTGTTTTTT. This sequence encodes CSAREDPDTGELFF.

Turning to this clonotype: One end of the junction varies from germline; a read error may be responsible. This chain joins TRBV14 and TRBJ2-1, with D tentatively TRBD1 or TRBD2 (5 bases each). Germline assignment: CDR1 SGHDN and CDR2 FVKESK. The length of the CDR3 is 16 residues. CDR3 sequence reads: CAGSPLWGSSYNEQFF. The CDR3 coding sequence is TGTGCCGGCAGCCCGCTTTGGGGGAGCTCCTATAATGAGCAGTTCTTC.

This clonotype was counted ten times or more. This chain links TRBV7-8 with TRBJ2-3; either TRBD1 or TRBD2 may supply D (6 bases each). The CDR3 is 16 amino acids. Trimming took 5 bases from V and 0 from J, leaving 15 bases between them. The germline CDR1 and CDR2 sequences are SGHVS and FQNEAQ. This chain's CDR3 is CASSPMGGLSTDTQYF. The CDR3 nucleotides are TGTGCCAGCAGCCCAATGGGGGGCCTGAGCACAGATACGCAGTATTTT. Looking up the rest from reference TRBV7-8 and TRBJ2-3 gives the full variable domain: GAGVSQSPRYKVAKRGQDVALRCDPISGHVSLFWYQQALGQGPEFLTYFQNEAQLDKSGLPSDRFFAERPEGSVSTLKIQRTQQEDSAVYLCASSPMGGLSTDTQYFGPGTRLTVL.

This clonotype came up a few times. This sequence joins TRBV19 and TRBJ2-3; unclear D gene. The ends were cut back, 6 bases at V and 1 base at J, with 11 bases in the middle. CDR1 and CDR2 from the germline V gene are LNHDA and SQIVND (reference sequence). The CDR3 is 14 residues long. CDR3 coding DNA: TGTGCCAGTAGGGGCGAAAGGGGCACAGATACGCAGTATTTT. Amino acids: CASRGERGTDTQYF.

At least ten counts were recorded for this clonotype. The J gene is TRBJ2-1, the V gene TRBV7-9, with unresolved D. The V gene's germline CDR1 is SEHNR and CDR2 FQNEAQ (reference sequence). The CDR3 covers 14 residues. The V gene lost 5 bases and the J gene lost 1 base, with 9 bases spanning the gap. CDR3 bases: TGTGCCAGCAGCACAGAGGTTTCCTACAATGAGCAGTTCTTC. Protein sequence: CASSTEVSYNEQFF.

This clonotype was observed at least ten times. The chain combines TRBV7-3 with TRBJ1-3; D is unresolved. CDR1 and CDR2 (germline): SGHTA, FQGTGA. Trimming pared 6 bases from V and 3 bases from J, leaving 27 bases between. The CDR3 loop spans 19 amino acids. The CDR3: CASSSMRSGARFCGNTIYF. In nucleotides, the CDR3 is TGTGCCAGCAGTTCTATGCGGTCAGGTGCGCGATTTTGTGGAAACACCATATATTTT.

This clonotype showed up just a few times. The V call is TRBV18, the J call TRBJ2-1; D may be TRBD1 (5 bases). CDR1 and CDR2 from the germline V gene are KGHSH and LQKENI. The CDR3 totals 15 residues. The V end was cut by 3 bases, the J end by 5 bases, with 14 bases between. DNA for the CDR3: TGTGCCAGCTCACCTGGGCCCAGGGCCCACAATGAGCAGTTCTTC. It encodes CASSPGPRAHNEQFF. Full variable domain (remainder filled in from reference TRBV18 and TRBJ2-1): NAGVMQNPRHLVRRRGQEARLRCSPMKGHSHVYWYRQLPEEGLKFMVYLQKENIIDESGMPKERFSAEFPKEGPSILRIQQVVRGDSAAYFCASSPGPRAHNEQFFGPGTRLTVL.